These 10 T cell receptor beta chains share one sample of origin, sequenced in a study of lymphopenia after photon versus proton radiotherapy. Generated by immunoSEQ multiplex PCR, the TCRdb table keeps only in-frame clones and is missing some. The sample yields several thousand clones, about 86% seen once. The material sequenced was peripheral blood, taken from a patient treated with photon-based radiotherapy. The origin of the receptors is a man aged 80 or over with cholangiocarcinoma.

Here the CDR3 reads CASSPLPSGGPNEQFF. The DNA for the CDR3 is TGTGCCAGCTCACCCCTACCTAGCGGGGGGCCTAATGAGCAGTTCTTC. The chain links TRBV18 to TRBJ2-1; TRBD2 matches at 11 bases. J was trimmed by 7 bases and V by 3 bases; bases with no gene match: 8. The CDR3 runs to 16 residues. Germline CDR1 is KGHSH and CDR2 is LQKENI.

The rearrangement links TRBV19 to TRBJ2-7; 12 bases align to TRBD1. In germline, CDR1 is LNHDA, CDR2 SQIVND (reference sequence). The CDR3 is 15 residues long. V lost 3 bases and J lost 3; bases outside the gene matches: 3. The CDR3 DNA is TGTGCCAGTAGTATTGGGACAGGGGGCTTCTACGAGCAGTACTTC. Encoded protein: CASSIGTGGFYEQYF.

The V and J genes are TRBV25-1 and TRBJ1-1; D perhaps matches TRBD1 (5 bases). The CDR3 covers 13 residues. Germline loops: CDR1 MGHDK, CDR2 SYGVNS. Trimming left V 4 bases short and J 11 bases short, with 17 bases between. CDR3 in DNA: TGTGCCAGCAGTGGGATCCAAGCCGGGGGGGCTTTCTTT. Translated, it gives CASSGIQAGGAFF.

The chain couples TRBV4-2 to TRBJ2-1; D remains unclear. The CDR3 extends over 14 amino acids. In germline, CDR1 is LGHNA, CDR2 YNFKEQ. The V end lost 2 bases, the J end lost 3 bases, and 8 bases lay between the germline ends. CDR3 sequence reads: CASSQLWDYNEQFF. The CDR3 bases are TGTGCCAGCAGCCAACTCTGGGACTACAATGAGCAGTTCTTC.

The chain employs TRBV10-3 and TRBJ1-2; D is undetermined. The germline gives CDR1 ENHRY, CDR2 SYGVKD. The CDR3 extends over 12 amino acids. The V end lost 2 bases, the J end lost 4 bases, and 5 bases lay between the germline ends. In DNA form, the CDR3 reads TGTGCCATCAGTGAGATCGGCTATGGCTACACCTTC. Its translation: CAISEIGYGYTF.

Here the CDR3 reads CSVAYGENTQYF. In DNA form, the CDR3 reads TGCAGCGTTGCCTACGGCGAGAATACGCAGTATTTT. The V call is TRBV29-1, the J call TRBJ2-3; unclear D gene. Germline CDR1 SQVTM, CDR2 ANQGSEA. V lost 4 bases and J 7 bases, leaving 12 bases between the germline ends. This CDR3 contains 12 residues.

The CDR3 is CASSGTSPGELFF. In nucleotides, the CDR3 is TGTGCCAGCAGTGGTACTAGTCCCGGGGAGCTGTTTTTT. V and J are TRBV2 and TRBJ2-2, with D possibly matching TRBD2 (5 bases). Trimming took off 4 bases at V and 6 bases at J, with 9 bases between the two ends. Germline CDR1 SNHLY, CDR2 FYNNEI. This CDR3 has 13 residues.

This chain connects TRBV27 to TRBJ2-3; 16 positions match TRBD2. Germline V gene lookup returns CDR1 MNHEY and CDR2 SMNVEV (reference sequence). The CDR3 spans 17 residues. With V trimmed by 5 bases and J by 5 bases, 7 bases remained unmatched. The CDR3, as DNA: TGTGCCAGCAGTCCGGGGACTAGCGGGGGGGCTGTAGATACGCAGTATTTT. This sequence encodes CASSPGTSGGAVDTQYF.

This clone was counted a single time. V is TRBV19 and J is TRBJ2-6; possibly TRBD1 for D (6 bases). CDR1 and CDR2 from the germline V gene are LNHDA and SQIVND (reference sequence). This CDR3 is 17 amino acids long. V lost 5 bases and J 1 base, leaving 15 bases between the germline ends. CDR3: CASSVQQGRSGANVLTF. Written as DNA, the CDR3 is TGTGCCAGTAGTGTCCAACAGGGACGTTCTGGGGCCAACGTCCTGACTTTC.

The chain joins TRBV28 to TRBJ2-5; D is perhaps TRBD1 (5 bases). Germline lookup yields CDR1 MDHEN and CDR2 SYDVKM. The CDR3 runs 13 residues. V gave up 5 bases and J gave up 3 bases, with 10 bases separating them. Here the CDR3 reads CASSHRQKETQYF. The CDR3 DNA sequence: TGTGCCAGCAGTCACCGACAGAAAGAGACCCAGTACTTC.